A selection of T cell receptor beta chains follows, all from one sample in a study of blood T cell repertoires in COVID-19. Sequencing was performed with immunoSEQ multiplex PCR; in TCRdb, only in-frame clones are kept and a portion is missing. The sample holds 350,000 or so clones, about 88% seen once. Sequencing used PBMCs or T cells enriched from blood (not recorded which). These receptors came from a woman aged 25 to 45 who had recovered from COVID-19. Both conserved end residues are part of each CDR3. A D gene is named only where the DNA matches it firmly. Size values are once, few and many counts, or a class for expanded clones, and some rows have none.

clone size: NA
D gene: NA
V gene: TRBV6-4
J gene: TRBJ2-3
CDR3 protein: CASSDAGTDTQYF
CDR3 DNA: TGTGCCAGCAGTGACGCAGGGACAGATACGCAGTATTTT

clone size: NA
D gene: TRBD1
V gene: TRBV19
J gene: TRBJ2-3
CDR3 protein: CASSNWDRETTDTQYF
CDR3 DNA: TGTGCCAGCAGCAATTGGGACAGGGAAACTACAGATACGCAGTATTTT

clone size: NA
D gene: NA
V gene: TRBV5-1
J gene: TRBJ2-5
CDR3 protein: CASSLSPGETQYF
CDR3 DNA: TGCGCCAGCAGCTTGTCCCCAGGGGAGACCCAGTACTTC

clone size: NA
D gene: NA
V gene: TRBV6-1
J gene: TRBJ2-2
CDR3 protein: CASSEQQVTGELFF
CDR3 DNA: TGTGCCAGCAGTGAACAACAGGTCACCGGGGAGCTGTTTTTT

clone size: NA
D gene: NA
V gene: TRBV19
J gene: TRBJ2-3
CDR3 protein: CASSLGRAQDTQYF
CDR3 DNA: TGTGCCAGTAGTCTCGGGAGAGCTCAGGATACGCAGTATTTT

clone size: NA
D gene: NA
V gene: TRBV5-1
J gene: TRBJ1-4
CDR3 protein: CASSLEWRRNEKLFF
CDR3 DNA: TGCGCCAGCAGCTTGGAGTGGCGGAGGAATGAAAAACTGTTTTTT

clone size: NA
D gene: TRBD1
V gene: TRBV9
J gene: TRBJ1-3
CDR3 protein: CASSVAGQGVSGNTIYF
CDR3 DNA: TGTGCCAGCAGCGTAGCGGGACAGGGGGTCAGTGGAAACACCATATATTTT

clone size: NA
D gene: NA
V gene: TRBV28
J gene: TRBJ1-1
CDR3 protein: CASSLVLSLTRSNTEAFF
CDR3 DNA: TGTGCCAGCAGTTTAGTCCTTTCCTTGACAAGATCGAACACTGAAGCTTTCTTT

clone size: NA
D gene: NA
V gene: TRBV19
J gene: TRBJ1-1
CDR3 protein: CASSSPAGRHTEAFF
CDR3 DNA: TGTGCCAGTAGTTCGCCCGCGGGACGGCACACTGAAGCTTTCTTT

clone size: once
D gene: TRBD1
V gene: TRBV5-1
J gene: TRBJ2-3
CDR3 protein: CASSYTGTGGSDTQYF
CDR3 DNA: TGCGCCAGCAGTTATACCGGGACAGGGGGATCGGATACGCAGTATTTT

clone size: NA
D gene: TRBD1
V gene: TRBV10-2
J gene: TRBJ1-2
CDR3 protein: CASSRQGKGGYTF
CDR3 DNA: TGCGCCAGCAGCAGACAGGGGAAAGGGGGCTACACCTTC

clone size: NA
D gene: TRBD2
V gene: TRBV15
J gene: TRBJ2-7
CDR3 protein: CATSTPSGRDPYF
CDR3 DNA: TGTGCCACCAGCACCCCCTCAGGGAGGGACCCGTACTTC

clone size: once
D gene: NA
V gene: TRBV18
J gene: TRBJ1-1
CDR3 protein: CASSPLSGEATEAFF
CDR3 DNA: TGTGCCAGCTCACCACTATCGGGGGAGGCCACTGAAGCTTTCTTT

clone size: NA
D gene: TRBD1
V gene: TRBV4-3
J gene: TRBJ2-1
CDR3 protein: CASSLIQGNNEQFF
CDR3 DNA: TGCGCCAGCAGCCTCATACAGGGGAACAATGAGCAGTTCTTC

clone size: once
D gene: NA
V gene: TRBV7-9
J gene: TRBJ2-7
CDR3 protein: CASSFGGEQYF
CDR3 DNA: TGTGCCAGCAGTTTCGGTGGCGAGCAGTACTTC

clone size: NA
D gene: NA
V gene: TRBV30
J gene: TRBJ1-3
CDR3 protein: CALSGDIHSGYTIYF
CDR3 DNA: TGTGCCTTGTCGGGGGATATCCATAGTGGGTACACCATATATTTT

clone size: once
D gene: NA
V gene: TRBV10-2
J gene: TRBJ2-7
CDR3 protein: CASSATGINEQYF
CDR3 DNA: TGCGCCAGCAGTGCTACAGGGATCAACGAGCAGTACTTC

clone size: NA
D gene: TRBD2
V gene: TRBV30
J gene: TRBJ2-5
CDR3 protein: CAWTPGLAGPQETQYF
CDR3 DNA: TGTGCCTGGACCCCTGGCCTAGCGGGGCCTCAAGAGACCCAGTACTTC

clone size: NA
D gene: NA
V gene: TRBV2
J gene: TRBJ2-3
CDR3 protein: CASRPLRTYTDTQYF
CDR3 DNA: TGTGCCAGCAGACCCCTCCGTACCTACACAGATACGCAGTATTTT

clone size: once
D gene: TRBD2
V gene: TRBV7-6
J gene: TRBJ2-3
CDR3 protein: CASSPALAGQLGTQYF
CDR3 DNA: TGTGCCAGCAGTCCAGCCCTAGCGGGGCAACTGGGGACGCAGTATTTT

clone size: NA
D gene: NA
V gene: TRBV6-5
J gene: TRBJ1-4
CDR3 protein: CASTEGGLNEKLFF
CDR3 DNA: TGTGCCAGCACCGAGGGCGGCCTTAATGAAAAACTGTTTTTT

clone size: once
D gene: TRBD1
V gene: TRBV6-5
J gene: TRBJ2-3
CDR3 protein: CASRTGGFLDTQYF
CDR3 DNA: TGTGCCAGCAGGACAGGGGGCTTTTTGGATACGCAGTATTTT

clone size: NA
D gene: NA
V gene: TRBV30
J gene: TRBJ1-2
CDR3 protein: CAWSKMNGNYGYTF
CDR3 DNA: TGTGCCTGGAGTAAAATGAACGGGAACTATGGCTACACCTTC

clone size: NA
D gene: NA
V gene: TRBV7-9
J gene: TRBJ1-2
CDR3 protein: CASSSAGYRAGYTF
CDR3 DNA: TGTGCCAGCAGCTCAGCAGGGTACAGGGCTGGCTACACCTTC

clone size: NA
D gene: NA
V gene: TRBV18
J gene: TRBJ1-3
CDR3 protein: CASSPQRRDTGNTIYF
CDR3 DNA: TGTGCCAGCTCACCACAAAGGCGGGATACCGGAAACACCATATATTTT

clone size: NA
D gene: NA
V gene: TRBV11-2
J gene: TRBJ1-4
CDR3 protein: CASSLAWQRDEKLFF
CDR3 DNA: TGTGCCAGCAGCTTAGCGTGGCAGCGTGACGAAAAACTGTTTTTT

clone size: NA
D gene: NA
V gene: TRBV6-5
J gene: TRBJ2-5
CDR3 protein: CASSGTVKETQYF
CDR3 DNA: TGTGCCAGCTCCGGGACTGTTAAAGAGACCCAGTACTTC

clone size: NA
D gene: TRBD2
V gene: TRBV19
J gene: TRBJ2-1
CDR3 protein: CASSGALTSGPQEQFF
CDR3 DNA: TGTGCCAGTAGTGGAGCCCTCACTAGCGGGCCCCAGGAGCAGTTCTTC

clone size: NA
D gene: NA
V gene: TRBV2
J gene: TRBJ1-1
CDR3 protein: CASRAVRMNTEAFF
CDR3 DNA: TGTGCCAGCAGGGCGGTTAGGATGAACACTGAAGCTTTCTTT

clone size: NA
D gene: NA
V gene: TRBV29-1
J gene: TRBJ2-5
CDR3 protein: CSVEDRGHQETQYF
CDR3 DNA: TGCAGCGTTGAAGACAGGGGCCACCAAGAGACCCAGTACTTC

clone size: NA
D gene: TRBD1
V gene: TRBV7-6
J gene: TRBJ1-5
CDR3 protein: CASSLGDRVSNQPQHF
CDR3 DNA: TGTGCCAGCAGCTTAGGAGACAGGGTTAGCAATCAGCCCCAGCATTTT

clone size: once
D gene: TRBD1
V gene: TRBV20-1
J gene: TRBJ1-6
CDR3 protein: CSASQPGTGVSNRNSPLHF
CDR3 DNA: TGCAGTGCTAGTCAACCCGGGACAGGAGTCTCTAATCGTAATTCACCCCTCCACTTT